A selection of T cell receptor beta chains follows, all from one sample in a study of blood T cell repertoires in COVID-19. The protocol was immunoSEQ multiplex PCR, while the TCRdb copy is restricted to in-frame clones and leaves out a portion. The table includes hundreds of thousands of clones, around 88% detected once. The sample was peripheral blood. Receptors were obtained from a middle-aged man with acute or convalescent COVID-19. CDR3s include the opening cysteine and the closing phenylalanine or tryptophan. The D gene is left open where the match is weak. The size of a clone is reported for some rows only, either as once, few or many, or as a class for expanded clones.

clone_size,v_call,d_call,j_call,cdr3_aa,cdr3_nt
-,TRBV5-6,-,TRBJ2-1,CASSLRGIHNEQFF,TGTGCCAGCAGCTTGAGGGGGATCCACAATGAGCAGTTCTTC
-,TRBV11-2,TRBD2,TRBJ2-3,CASSLGLLRLANDTQYF,TGTGCCAGCAGCTTAGGACTACTTAGACTAGCTAACGATACGCAGTATTTT
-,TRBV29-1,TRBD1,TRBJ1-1,CSVEAWDRGSSEAFF,TGCAGCGTTGAAGCCTGGGACAGGGGGTCCAGTGAAGCTTTCTTT
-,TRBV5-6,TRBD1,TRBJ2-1,CASSFRDRGYNEQFF,TGTGCCAGCAGCTTCCGGGACAGGGGTTACAATGAGCAGTTCTTC
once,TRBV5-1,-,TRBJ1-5,CASSLDPSNQPQHF,TGCGCCAGCAGCTTGGATCCAAGCAATCAGCCCCAGCATTTT
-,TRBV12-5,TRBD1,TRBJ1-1,CASGLGTGNTEAFF,TGTGCTAGTGGTCTCGGGACAGGGAACACTGAAGCTTTCTTT
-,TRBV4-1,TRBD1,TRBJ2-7,CASSLGQGGYEQYF,TGCGCCAGCAGCCTAGGACAGGGGGGATACGAGCAGTACTTC
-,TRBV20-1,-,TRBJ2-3,CSAIQADTQYF,TGCAGTGCCATACAGGCAGATACGCAGTATTTT
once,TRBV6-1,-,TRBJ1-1,CASSELPGRLGTEAFF,TGTGCCAGCAGTGAACTGCCAGGGAGGTTAGGGACTGAAGCTTTCTTT
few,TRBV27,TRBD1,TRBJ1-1,CASSSLRDRGNTEAFF,TGTGCCAGCAGTTCTCTCCGGGACAGGGGCAACACTGAAGCTTTCTTT
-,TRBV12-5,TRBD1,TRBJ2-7,CASVPPPGQEAYEQYF,TGTGCTAGTGTTCCCCCCCCGGGACAGGAGGCCTACGAGCAGTACTTC
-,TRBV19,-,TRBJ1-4,CASSISPGINEKLFF,TGTGCCAGTAGTATAAGTCCCGGGATAAATGAAAAACTGTTTTTT
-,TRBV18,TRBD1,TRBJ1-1,CASSSRDRVPEAFF,TGTGCCAGCTCATCCCGGGACAGGGTCCCTGAAGCTTTCTTT